This section outlines one TCR beta chain sequence together with its context. The clone's antigen remains unknown. No base qualities exist here, and no much larger clone lies one base off it. V sheds 2 bases and J sheds 2 bases, leaving 9 bases between their ends. As encoded in the germline V gene, CDR1 is SNHLY while CDR2 is FYNNEI. The CDR3 covers 14 residues, taking in both the cysteine and the phenylalanine. The kept DNA is CDR3 alone, 42 bases in frame from the first base. TCR CDR3 regions were amplified from genomic DNA by multiplex PCR using the deep immunoSEQ assay. Extracted genomic DNA from each cell subset was spread evenly across all wells of several immunoSEQ 96-well plates, with each plate serving as a replicate. For sorted subsets, approximately 200 ng of genomic DNA, equivalent to around 30,000 T cell genomes, went into each replicate PCR. Purified libraries were measured with a Qubit 3.0 fluorometer, size-checked on a Bioanalyzer 2100, and measured again with the KAPA Library Quantification kit. Each immunoSEQ 96-well plate was sequenced on its own single-read 150-cycle Illumina NextSeq 550 flow cell. On the study's bioinformatics: Because the immunoSEQ output held only junctional sequences and lacked quality scores, the filtering could not match the filtering applied to full-length reads. To assign V/J genes and CDR3, sequences were annotated using PyIR, a Python wrapper for IgBLAST v1.9, with IMGT germline references. Reads with weak V/J assignments (E-value above 1e-6), missing CDR3, stop codons, out-of-frame junctions, or ambiguous translated residues were removed. V3J clonotypes were defined by identical inferred V gene, J gene, and CDR3 amino acid sequence. Percentage overlap between repertoires was computed as shared unique clonotypes divided by the size of the smaller repertoire. Richness of each repertoire was evaluated using RTK rarefaction, the Chao1 estimator, and Recon v2.1 estimates of unobserved clonotypes. For all TCRbeta clonotypes obtained by the gDNA method from a few donors, generation probabilities were computed with OLGA. This immuneACCESS table, as held by TCRdb, lists in-frame sequences with V and J called but not all clones. Of the missing ones, under half trace to an unresolved V gene in checked studies; the others have no known cause. D and trimming come from the DNA, and the V and J calls and clone size come from that table. Here the sample has about 2 million clones; roughly 94% occur a single time. The ten largest clones represent 0.1% to 0.15% of the sample.

The donors were healthy, HIV-negative adults with no recently reported acute infections or vaccinations. Every donor was a Caucasian adult living in Nashville, Tennessee, USA. CD4+ T cells were enriched by magnetic negative selection; naive cells were then positively selected on CD45RA, and the negative fraction formed the memory subset. After blood collection by leukapheresis, PBMCs were isolated using Ficoll-Histopaque density gradient centrifugation and then cryopreserved in the vapor phase of liquid nitrogen. Analytical flow cytometry was used to check the purity and quantity of every magnetically sorted T cell population. Each sorted fraction had its genomic DNA isolated and then quantified by UV absorbance on a Nanodrop 2000c. These data originate in a study of shared clonotypes between healthy human individuals (dated by TCRdb to about 2020). About the investigation overall: The cohort included a few men and two women between 18 and 49 years of age. To estimate repertoire size and how much clonotypes are shared between individuals, the study performed deep sequencing of blood TCR repertoires from roughly five healthy adults. Between about 0.8 and 9 billion PBMCs per donor were obtained by leukapheresis. For each donor, CD4 naive and CD4 memory were each given three plates, CD8 naive was given two plates, and CD8 memory was given one plate. To increase sequencing depth and limit assay-specific biases, TCR repertoire library preparation and sequencing were carried out by different laboratories using diverse techniques. The study at large found these results: The small number of donors limited the genetic and exposure-history diversity represented. Larger estimated clonotype richness was generally found for naive subsets than for memory subsets. Based on pairwise subsampling, the degree of clonotype sharing among donors was expected to be affected by sequencing depth. Even with the large sequencing depth, rarefaction of the sorted-subset datasets indicated that sequencing was incomplete. About 4.5% of naive CD4, 3.5% of naive CD8, roughly 2.5% of memory CD4, and less than 0.45% of memory CD8 clonotypes were shared across several donors. Compared with non-shared clonotypes, clonotypes shared by all four sorted-subset donors had higher generation probabilities. Sampling was restricted to blood, and TCR repertoires in tissue are likely to differ from TCR repertoires in blood.

The V gene is TRBV2 and the J gene is TRBJ1-2, with the D gene not confidently named. This receptor was identified in a man between 18 and 35 years old in good health. The sample consisted of naive CD4+ T cells sorted from blood. In light of the paper, this sample's cell subset or site label describes: CD45RA+ positively selected. In nucleotide form, the sequence is TGTGCCAGCAGTGAAAGGGATCGAAACTATGGCTACACCTTC. Its protein reads: CASSERDRNYGYTF.